In this sample, the clone carrying this T cell receptor (beta chain) turned up a few times. In germline, CDR1 is MDHEN, CDR2 SYDVKM. The V and J ends lost 2 bases and 7 bases, in that order; junction bases with no gene match: 5. The CDR3 consists of 15 residues. Produced via immunoSEQ multiplex PCR; TCRdb's table is partial and in-frame only. The sample lists over 200,000 clones, 70% to 90% occurring once. This entry comes from a study of blood T cell repertoires in COVID-19. Overall study context: In each case, the material was cDNA or gDNA derived from T cells, B-cell-depleted T cells, or PBMCs.

Cohorts were based on clinical histories the participants reported. The gene calls are TRBV28 and TRBJ1-6; 7 nucleotides match TRBD1. The receptor was derived from a woman aged 50 to 60 who had recovered from COVID-19. Sequencing was carried out using PBMCs or T cells enriched from blood (not recorded which). The CDR3 DNA follows: TGTGCCAGCAGTTTACTGACAGGGAACAATTCACCCCTCCACTTT. This encodes CASSLLTGNNSPLHF.